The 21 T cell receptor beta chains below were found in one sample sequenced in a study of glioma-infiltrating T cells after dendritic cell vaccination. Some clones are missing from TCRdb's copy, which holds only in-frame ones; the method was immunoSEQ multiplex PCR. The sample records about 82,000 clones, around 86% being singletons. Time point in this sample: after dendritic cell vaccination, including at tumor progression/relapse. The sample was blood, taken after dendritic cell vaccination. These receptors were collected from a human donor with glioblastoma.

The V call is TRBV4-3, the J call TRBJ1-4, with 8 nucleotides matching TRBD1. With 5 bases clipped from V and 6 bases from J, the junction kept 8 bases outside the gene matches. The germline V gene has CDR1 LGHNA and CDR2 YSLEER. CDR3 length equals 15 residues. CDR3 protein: CASSNRDRSHEKLFF. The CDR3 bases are TGCGCCAGCAGCAATCGGGACAGGTCCCATGAAAAACTGTTTTTT.

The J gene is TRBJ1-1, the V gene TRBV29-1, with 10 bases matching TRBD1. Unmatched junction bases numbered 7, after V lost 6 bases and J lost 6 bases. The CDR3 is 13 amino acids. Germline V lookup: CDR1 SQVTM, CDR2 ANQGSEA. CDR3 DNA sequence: TGCAGCGTCGACAGGGGGCTAGAGGCTGAAGCTTTCTTT. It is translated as CSVDRGLEAEAFF.

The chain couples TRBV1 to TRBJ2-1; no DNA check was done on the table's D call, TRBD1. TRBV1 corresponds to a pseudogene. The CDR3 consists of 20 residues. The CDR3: CTSSQGNRGSWGPSYNEQFF. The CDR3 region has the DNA TGCACCAGCAGCCAAGGGAACAGGGGTTCCTGGGGGCCCAGCTACAATGAGCAGTTCTTC.

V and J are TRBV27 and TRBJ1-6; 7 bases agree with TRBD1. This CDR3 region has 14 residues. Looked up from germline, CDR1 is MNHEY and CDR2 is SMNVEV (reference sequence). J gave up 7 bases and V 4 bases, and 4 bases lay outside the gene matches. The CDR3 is CASSSGQWNSPLHF. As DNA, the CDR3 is TGTGCCAGCAGTTCGGGACAGTGGAATTCACCCCTCCACTTT.

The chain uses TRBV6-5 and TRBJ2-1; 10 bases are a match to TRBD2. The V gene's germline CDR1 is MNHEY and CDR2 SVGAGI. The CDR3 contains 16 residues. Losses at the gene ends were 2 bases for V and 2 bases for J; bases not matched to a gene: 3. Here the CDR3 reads CASSYPSGGAYNEQFF. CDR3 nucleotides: TGTGCCAGCAGTTACCCTAGCGGGGGAGCCTACAATGAGCAGTTCTTC.

CDR3 nucleotide sequence: TGTGCCAGCAGCTTGGAGTGGCAACATAGCAATCAGCCCCAGCATTTT. It is translated as CASSLEWQHSNQPQHF. The chain couples TRBV5-5 to TRBJ1-5; no reliable D call. The germline CDR1 and CDR2 sequences are SGHKS and YYEKEE (reference sequence). V lost 0 bases and J 0 bases, leaving 10 bases between the germline ends. The CDR3 runs 16 residues.

CDR3 sequence: CASSLGTSTSGGTDTQYF. CDR3 sequence (DNA): TGTGCCAGCAGCTTGGGGACCTCGACTAGCGGGGGAACAGATACGCAGTATTTT. The chain has TRBV5-6 and TRBJ2-3; 12 bases are shared with TRBD2. J gave up 3 bases and V 0 bases, and 8 bases lay outside the gene matches. CDR3 length equals 18 residues. Germline loops: CDR1 SGHDT, CDR2 YYEEEE. The complete variable domain, with remaining parts taken from reference TRBV5-6 and TRBJ2-3, reads DAGVTQSPTHLIKTRGQQVTLRCSPKSGHDTVSWYQQALGQGPQFIFQYYEEEERQRGNFPDRFSGHQFPNYSSELNVNALLLGDSALYLCASSLGTSTSGGTDTQYFGPGTRLTVL.

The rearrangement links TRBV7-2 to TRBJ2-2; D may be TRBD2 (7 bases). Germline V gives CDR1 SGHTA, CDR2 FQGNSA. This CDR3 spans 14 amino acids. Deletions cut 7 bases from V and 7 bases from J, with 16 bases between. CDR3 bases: TGTGCCAGCACATATAGGGGGGGCGGCGGGGAGCTGTTTTTT. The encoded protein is CASTYRGGGGELFF.

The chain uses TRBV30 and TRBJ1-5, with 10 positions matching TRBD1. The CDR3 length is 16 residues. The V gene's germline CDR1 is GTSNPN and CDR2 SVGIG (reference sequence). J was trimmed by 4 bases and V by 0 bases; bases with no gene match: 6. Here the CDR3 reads CAWSVLGQGKNQPQHF. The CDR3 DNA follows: TGTGCCTGGAGTGTACTGGGACAGGGGAAGAATCAGCCCCAGCATTTT. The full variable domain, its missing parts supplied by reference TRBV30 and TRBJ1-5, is SQTIHQWPATLVQPVGSPLSLECTVEGTSNPNLYWYRQAAGRGLQLLFYSVGIGQISSEVPQNLSASRPQDRQFILSSKKLLLSDSGFYLCAWSVLGQGKNQPQHFGDGTRLSIL.

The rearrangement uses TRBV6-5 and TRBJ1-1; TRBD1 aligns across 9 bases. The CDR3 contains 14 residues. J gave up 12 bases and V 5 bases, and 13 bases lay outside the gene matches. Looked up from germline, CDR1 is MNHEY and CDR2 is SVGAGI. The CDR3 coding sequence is TGTGCCAGCAGTACTAGGGCCGGGACAGGGAGTACTTTCTTT. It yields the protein CASSTRAGTGSTFF.

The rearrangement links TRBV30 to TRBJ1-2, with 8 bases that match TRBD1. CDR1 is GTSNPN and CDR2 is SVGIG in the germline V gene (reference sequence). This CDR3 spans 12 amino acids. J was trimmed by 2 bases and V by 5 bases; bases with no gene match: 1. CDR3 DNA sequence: TGTGCCTGGTGGACAGGGAACTATGGCTACACCTTC. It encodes CAWWTGNYGYTF.

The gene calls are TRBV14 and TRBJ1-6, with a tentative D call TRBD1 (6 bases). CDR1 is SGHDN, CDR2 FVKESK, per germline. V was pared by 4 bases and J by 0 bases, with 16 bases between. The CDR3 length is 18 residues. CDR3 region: CASSPEDRFPSYNSPLHF. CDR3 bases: TGTGCCAGCAGCCCAGAAGACAGGTTTCCCTCCTATAATTCACCCCTCCACTTT.

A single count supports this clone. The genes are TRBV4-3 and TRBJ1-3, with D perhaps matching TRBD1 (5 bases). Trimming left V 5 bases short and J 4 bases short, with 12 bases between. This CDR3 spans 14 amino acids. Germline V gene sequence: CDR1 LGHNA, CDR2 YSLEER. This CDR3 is CASSDSGGGNTIYF. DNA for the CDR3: TGCGCCAGCAGCGATTCTGGGGGGGGAAACACCATATATTTT.

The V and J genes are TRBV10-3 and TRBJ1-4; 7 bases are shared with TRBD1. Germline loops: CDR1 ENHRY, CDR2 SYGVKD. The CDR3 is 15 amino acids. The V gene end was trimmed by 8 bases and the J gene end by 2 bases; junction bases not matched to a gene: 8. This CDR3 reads CAISRDRTTNEKLFF. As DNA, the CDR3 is TGTGCCATCTCCCGGGACAGAACCACTAATGAAAAACTGTTTTTT.

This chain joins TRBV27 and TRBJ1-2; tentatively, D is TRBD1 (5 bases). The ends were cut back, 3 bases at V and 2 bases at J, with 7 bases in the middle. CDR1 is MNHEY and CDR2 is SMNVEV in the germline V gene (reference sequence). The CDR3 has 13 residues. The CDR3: CASSFSGNYGYTF. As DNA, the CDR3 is TGTGCCAGCAGTTTTTCAGGGAACTATGGCTACACCTTC.

CDR3 DNA: TGTGCCACCAGCAGACCGGGACAGAGACCTAGCACAGATACGCAGTATTTT. Amino acid sequence: CATSRPGQRPSTDTQYF. The gene calls are TRBV15 and TRBJ2-3; 7 nucleotides match TRBD1. Germline values: CDR1 LNHNV, CDR2 YYDKDF (reference sequence). Trimming took 2 bases from V and 0 from J; bases not matched to a gene: 8. The CDR3 length is 17 residues.

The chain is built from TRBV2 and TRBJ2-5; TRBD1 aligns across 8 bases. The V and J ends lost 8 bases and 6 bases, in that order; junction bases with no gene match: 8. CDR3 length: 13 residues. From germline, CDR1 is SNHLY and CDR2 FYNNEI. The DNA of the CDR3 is TGTGCCAGCCGCACAGGGGGTCTACAGACCCAGTACTTC. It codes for CASRTGGLQTQYF.

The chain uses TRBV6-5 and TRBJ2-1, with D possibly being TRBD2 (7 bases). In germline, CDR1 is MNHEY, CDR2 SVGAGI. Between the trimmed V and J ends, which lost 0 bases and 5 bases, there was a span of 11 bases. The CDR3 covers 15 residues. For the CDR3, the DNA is TGTGCCAGCAGTTACTCGGGGGGGCAGAACAATGAGCAGTTCTTC. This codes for CASSYSGGQNNEQFF.

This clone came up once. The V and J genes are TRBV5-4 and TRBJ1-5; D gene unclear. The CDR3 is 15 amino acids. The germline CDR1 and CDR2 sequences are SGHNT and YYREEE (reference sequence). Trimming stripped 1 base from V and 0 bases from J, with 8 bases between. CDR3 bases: TGTGCCAGCAGCTTGTTTGGAGATAGCAATCAGCCCCAGCATTTT. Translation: CASSLFGDSNQPQHF.

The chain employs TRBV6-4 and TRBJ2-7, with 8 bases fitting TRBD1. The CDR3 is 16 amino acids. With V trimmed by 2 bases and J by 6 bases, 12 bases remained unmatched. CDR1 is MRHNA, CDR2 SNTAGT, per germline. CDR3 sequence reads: CASSDPQGAIYCEQYF. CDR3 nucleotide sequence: TGTGCCAGCAGTGACCCCCAGGGGGCGATATACTGCGAGCAGTACTTC.

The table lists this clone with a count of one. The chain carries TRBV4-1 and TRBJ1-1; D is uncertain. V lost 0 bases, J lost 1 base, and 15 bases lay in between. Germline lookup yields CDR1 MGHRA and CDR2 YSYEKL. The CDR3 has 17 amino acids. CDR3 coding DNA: TGCGCCAGCAGCCAAGATCTCACAGACGTCGGGAACACTGAAGCTTTCTTT. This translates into CASSQDLTDVGNTEAFF.